This T cell receptor beta chain was obtained from a study of cytomegalovirus exposure and HLA in healthy donors. Study details: From about 180 million T cells, an earlier analysis saw approximately 110 million unique TCR beta sequences. Drawn from HLA-typed donors, 83 million or so unique TCRs were held in an early data release. Study-level results: Donors were assumed by presence/absence analyses to have roughly uniform sequencing depth.

A few counts support this clone. The antigen is undetermined. The PCR made use of 60 Vbeta and 13 Jbeta primers. Here immunoSEQ multiplex PCR was the method, and the copy in TCRdb shows in-frame clones only, minus some. Of under 200,000 clones in the sample, about 64% were seen once. Sequenced input: PBMCs. The clonotype was recovered from a man in his fifties or sixties in good health and CMV-seronegative.

CDR3 DNA sequence: TGCAGCGTTGAAGAGGCAGACTACGAGCAGTACTTC. This gives the protein CSVEEADYEQYF. The rearrangement uses TRBV29-1 and TRBJ2-7; no clear D gene. Germline CDR1 and CDR2: SQVTM and ANQGSEA. There are 12 residues in the CDR3. V was cut by 0 bases and J by 3 bases, with 6 bases left in between.